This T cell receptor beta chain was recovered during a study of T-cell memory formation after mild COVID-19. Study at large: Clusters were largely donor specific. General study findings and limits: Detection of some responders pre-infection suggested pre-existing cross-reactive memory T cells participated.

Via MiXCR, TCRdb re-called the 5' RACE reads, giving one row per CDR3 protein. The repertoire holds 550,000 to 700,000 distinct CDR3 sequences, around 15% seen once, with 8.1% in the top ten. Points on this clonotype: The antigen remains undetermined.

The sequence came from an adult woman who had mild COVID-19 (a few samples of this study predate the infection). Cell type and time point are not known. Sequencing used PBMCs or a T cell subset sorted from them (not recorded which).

The CDR3: CASSLLAQGEQFF. The CDR3, as DNA: TGTGCCAGCAGTTTATTGGCACAGGGCGAGCAGTTCTTC. The rearrangement joins TRBV27 to TRBJ2-1; TRBD1 might be the D (6 bases). CDR1 is MNHEY and CDR2 is SMNVEV in the germline V gene (reference sequence). Trimming took off 1 base at V and 10 bases at J, with 11 bases between the two ends. This CDR3 is built from 13 residues.